Following are 2 T cell receptor beta chains from one sample sequenced in a study of cytomegalovirus exposure and HLA in healthy donors. Only in-frame clones appear in the TCRdb table, and some are missing; sequencing was by immunoSEQ multiplex PCR. Among approximately 150,000 clones, about 91% were seen once, and the ten largest hold 4.5% to 5.5%. What was sequenced was PBMCs. The origin of the receptors is a man between 18 and 35 years old in good health and CMV-seropositive.

The V call is TRBV19, the J call TRBJ1-5, with a tentative D call TRBD1 (5 bases). CDR1 LNHDA and CDR2 SQIVND come from the germline V gene (reference sequence). This CDR3 is built from 13 residues. Deletions cut 2 bases from V and 9 bases from J, with 11 bases between. DNA of the CDR3: TGTGCCAGTAGTATAACGGGGGAATCGCCCCAGCATTTT. It translates to CASSITGESPQHF.

V usage is TRBV9 and J usage is TRBJ2-7; the D is unclear. Trimming pared 0 bases from V and 0 bases from J, leaving 10 bases between. CDR3 size: 15 residues. Germline loops: CDR1 SGDLS, CDR2 YYNGEE. CDR3 region: CASSVDGSSSYEQYF. In DNA form, the CDR3 reads TGTGCCAGCAGCGTAGACGGGTCCAGCTCCTACGAGCAGTACTTC.